Shown below are 3 T cell receptor beta chains from a single sample sequenced in a study of OX40 agonist ivuxolimab in advanced cancers. TCRdb's table, derived via immunoSEQ multiplex PCR, lists solely in-frame clones and lacks some. The data hold about 25,000 clones, with over 80% observed a single time. Sequences were derived from CD4+ or CD8+ T cells sorted from blood, sampled in a trial of the OX40 agonist ivuxolimab. The receptors derive from an adult with an advanced solid tumor such as melanoma, head and neck, liver or kidney cancer.

A word on this clone: A clone one base away is much larger, so this may be a read error. The chain employs TRBV30 and TRBJ1-3, with D hard to call. V was clipped by 8 bases and J by 4 bases, with 15 bases between them. The CDR3 loop spans 13 amino acids. Germline V CDR1 and CDR2: GTSNPN, SVGIG (reference sequence). The CDR3 region has the DNA TGTGCCGGGGTCGGCAGGAAGGGAAACACCATATATTTT. Translated, it gives CAGVGRKGNTIYF. The variable domain in full, with the rest retrieved from reference TRBV30 and TRBJ1-3, is SQTIHQWPATLVQPVGSPLSLECTVEGTSNPNLYWYRQAAGRGLQLLFYSVGIGQISSEVPQNLSASRPQDRQFILSSKKLLLSDSGFYLCAGVGRKGNTIYFGEGSWLTVV.

V usage is TRBV10-3 and J usage is TRBJ2-7; perhaps D is TRBD1 or TRBD2 (6 bases each). The CDR3 covers 17 residues. The V gene lost 0 bases and the J gene lost 2 bases, with 17 bases spanning the gap. Germline lookup yields CDR1 ENHRY and CDR2 SYGVKD. The DNA of the CDR3 is TGTGCCATCAGTGAGTCCGGGGGCACCAAATCTCCCTACGAGCAGTACTTC. This translates into CAISESGGTKSPYEQYF.

A few counts support this clone. The chain links TRBV5-1 to TRBJ2-7; D possibly corresponds to TRBD2 (7 bases). Germline loops: CDR1 SGHRS, CDR2 YFSETQ. Trimming stripped 0 bases from V and 6 bases from J, with 16 bases between. CDR3 length: 15 residues. As DNA, the CDR3 is TGCGCCAGCAGCTTGGCTGGCGGGGGCTGGGTCGAGCAGTACTTC. Protein product: CASSLAGGGWVEQYF. The complete variable domain, with remaining parts taken from reference TRBV5-1 and TRBJ2-7, reads KAGVTQTPRYLIKTRGQQVTLSCSPISGHRSVSWYQQTPGQGLQFLFEYFSETQRNKGNFPGRFSGRQFSNSRSEMNVSTLELGDSALYLCASSLAGGGWVEQYFGPGTRLTVT.